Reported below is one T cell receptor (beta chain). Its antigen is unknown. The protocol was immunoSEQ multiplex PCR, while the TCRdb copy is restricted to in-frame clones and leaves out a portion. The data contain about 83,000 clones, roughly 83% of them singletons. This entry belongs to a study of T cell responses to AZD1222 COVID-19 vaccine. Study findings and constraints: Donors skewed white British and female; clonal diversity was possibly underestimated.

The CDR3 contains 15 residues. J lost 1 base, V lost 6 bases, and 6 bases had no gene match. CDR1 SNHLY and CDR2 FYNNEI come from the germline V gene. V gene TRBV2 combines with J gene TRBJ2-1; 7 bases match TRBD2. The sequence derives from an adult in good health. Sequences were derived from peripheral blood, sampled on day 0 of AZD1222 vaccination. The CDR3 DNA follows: TGTGCCAGCAGCCGAAAGCGGGAATCCTACAATGAGCAGTTCTTC. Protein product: CASSRKRESYNEQFF.